The TCR beta chain described here comes from a study of shared clonotypes between healthy human individuals. Findings and limits, study-wide: Non-shared clonotypes displayed generation probabilities falling below those of clonotypes present in all four donors.

For every subset, genomic DNA was evenly distributed across several immunoSEQ plates. The method was immunoSEQ multiplex PCR; TCRdb's version includes in-frame clones alone and lacks a portion of them. The table lists a few million clones, approximately 90% of them singletons. A word on this clone: Its target is unknown. Other nucleotide sequences in the sample specify the same CDR3.

CDR3 size: 14 residues. V trimming: 3 bases; J trimming: 3 bases; junction bases outside the gene matches: 4. Per germline, CDR1 SGDLS and CDR2 YYNGEE. Sequenced: naive CD4+ T cells sorted from blood. The subset was: CD45RA+ positively selected. The chain recombines TRBV9 with TRBJ1-1; 8 positions agree with TRBD1. This sequence originates from a man aged 18 to 29 in good health. CDR3: CASSARQGHTEAFF. The CDR3 DNA reads TGTGCCAGCAGCGCCCGACAGGGGCACACTGAAGCTTTCTTT.